The clone carrying this T cell receptor beta chain was recorded only once. This entry belongs to a study of blood T cell repertoires in COVID-19. Germline V lookup: CDR1 SGHNT, CDR2 YYREEE (reference sequence). Trimming cost V 7 bases and J 0 bases, with 14 bases left between them. The length of the CDR3 is 16 residues. The assay was immunoSEQ multiplex PCR, and TCRdb's table has in-frame clones only and misses some. This table has about 250,000 clones, approximately 90% appearing once. The specimen sequenced was PBMCs or T cells enriched from blood (not recorded which). The chain has TRBV5-4 and TRBJ1-6, with TRBD1 as a possible D gene (5 bases). The receptor was isolated from a man between 35 and 55 years old who had recovered from COVID-19. This CDR3 is CASAWQGSSYNSPLHF. The CDR3 DNA reads as TGTGCCAGCGCCTGGCAGGGTAGCTCCTATAATTCACCCCTCCACTTT.